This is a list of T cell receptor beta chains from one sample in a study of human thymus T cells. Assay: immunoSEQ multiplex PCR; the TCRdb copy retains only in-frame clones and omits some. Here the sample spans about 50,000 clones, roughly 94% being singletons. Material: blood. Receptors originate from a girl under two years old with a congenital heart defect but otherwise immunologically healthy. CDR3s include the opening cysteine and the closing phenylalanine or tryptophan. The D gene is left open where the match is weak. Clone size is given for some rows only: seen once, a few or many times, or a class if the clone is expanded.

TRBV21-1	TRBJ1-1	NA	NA	CASSKGFEQGTGNTEAFF	TGTGCCAGCAGCAAAGGGTTCGAACAGGGAACGGGGAACACTGAAGCTTTCTTT
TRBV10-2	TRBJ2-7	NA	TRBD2	CASSESLAGVREQYF	TGCGCCAGCAGTGAGTCACTAGCGGGAGTACGCGAGCAGTACTTC
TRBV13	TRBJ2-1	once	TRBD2	CASSEPGLAHEQFF	TGTGCCAGCAGCGAACCGGGACTAGCCCATGAGCAGTTCTTC
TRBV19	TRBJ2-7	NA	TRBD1	CASRKGTGTSYEQYF	TGTGCCAGTAGGAAAGGGACAGGCACATCCTACGAGCAGTACTTC
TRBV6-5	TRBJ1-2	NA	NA	CASSPPQGNYGYTF	TGTGCCAGCAGTCCCCCCCAGGGTAACTATGGCTACACCTTC
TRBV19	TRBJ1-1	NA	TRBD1	CASSTRDRGKAFF	TGTGCCAGTAGTACCCGGGACAGGGGAAAAGCTTTCTTT
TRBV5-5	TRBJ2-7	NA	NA	CASSLPRRGRDYEQYF	TGTGCCAGCAGCCTTCCCCGAAGGGGCAGGGACTACGAGCAGTACTTC
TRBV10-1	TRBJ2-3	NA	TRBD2	CASSGLAGGPNTDTQYF	TGCGCCAGCAGCGGACTAGCGGGAGGGCCGAACACAGATACGCAGTATTTT
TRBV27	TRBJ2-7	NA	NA	CASSLKGSYEQYF	TGTGCCAGCAGTTTAAAGGGGTCCTACGAGCAGTACTTC
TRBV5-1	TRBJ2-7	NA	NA	CASSLVGAPYEQYF	TGCGCCAGCAGCTTGGTTGGGGCTCCCTACGAGCAGTACTTC
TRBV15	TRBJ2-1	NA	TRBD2	CATSSDRLAGEGEQFF	TGTGCCACCAGCAGCGATCGACTAGCGGGAGAAGGTGAGCAGTTCTTC
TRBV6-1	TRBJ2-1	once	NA	CASSGSALSYNEQFF	TGTGCCAGCAGTGGGTCGGCGCTTTCCTACAATGAGCAGTTCTTC